The 4 T cell receptor beta chains below all came from one sample that was sequenced in a study of patients and donors after allogeneic stem cell transplantation. TCRdb reprocessed the RT-PCR reads with MiXCR, giving one entry per CDR3 protein. Of over 200,000 distinct CDR3 sequences in the sample, 35% to 45% are singletons; the top ten hold around 10%. Sequencing was carried out using blood, either unsorted or a sorted T cell fraction (not recorded which). The receptors were gathered from a human donor who was either an allogeneic HSCT recipient or a stem cell or donor lymphocyte infusion donor (not recorded which). It is not recorded whose cells these are; they may come from a transplant donor.

This CDR3 is CASSSTKGGKETQYF. In nucleotides, the CDR3 is TGTGCCAGCAGTTCCACTAAGGGGGGCAAAGAGACCCAGTACTTC. The chain is built from TRBV27 and TRBJ2-5, with D perhaps assigned TRBD1 or TRBD2 (6 bases each). The CDR3 runs 15 residues. V was cut by 4 bases and J by 3 bases, with 15 bases left in between. The germline gives CDR1 MNHEY, CDR2 SMNVEV (reference sequence).

This chain uses TRBV28 with TRBJ2-5; D unresolved. The CDR3 has 13 residues. V gave up 4 bases and J gave up 6 bases, with 12 bases separating them. The germline V gene has CDR1 MDHEN and CDR2 SYDVKM. The DNA for the CDR3 is TGTGCCAGCAGTTCCACCGGTGTCCAGACCCAGTACTTC. Encoded protein: CASSSTGVQTQYF. Drawing the rest from reference TRBV28 and TRBJ2-5, the complete variable domain is DVKVTQSSRYLVKRTGEKVFLECVQDMDHENMFWYRQDPGLGLRLIYFSYDVKMKEKGDIPEGYSVSREKKERFSLILESASTNQTSMYLCASSSTGVQTQYFGPGTRLLVL.

This clonotype occurred a few times. The V gene is TRBV27, the J gene TRBJ2-7; 8 bases line up with TRBD1. The germline CDR1 and CDR2 sequences are MNHEY and SMNVEV (reference sequence). Trimming took 5 bases from V and 3 from J; bases not matched to a gene: 3. There are 13 residues in the CDR3. DNA for the CDR3: TGTGCCAGCAGTAGGGACAGGATCTACGAGCAGTACTTC. It encodes CASSRDRIYEQYF.

The J gene is TRBJ1-6, the V gene TRBV7-3; D is possibly TRBD1 (6 bases). The CDR3 sequence is 17 residues long. Germline CDR1 reads SGHTA; CDR2 reads FQGTGA. V lost 5 bases, J lost 0 bases, and 14 bases lay in between. The CDR3, as DNA: TGTGCCAGCAGCCTCAGGGGACGTGGCTCCTATAATTCACCCCTCCACTTT. It encodes CASSLRGRGSYNSPLHF. Complete variable domain (other parts from reference TRBV7-3 and TRBJ1-6): GAGVSQTPSNKVTEKGKYVELRCDPISGHTALYWYRQSLGQGPEFLIYFQGTGAADDSGLPNDRFFAVRPEGSVSTLKIQRTERGDSAVYLCASSLRGRGSYNSPLHFGNGTRLTVT.